This TCR beta chain comes out of a study of blood T cells in healthy people across ages. Study-wide results and limits: When set beside aged donors, long-lived donors presented more naive CD4+ cells and higher diversity. Unsorted PBMCs prevented conclusive naive versus antigen-experienced comparison. Considered underestimates were the diversity estimates obtained from one million T cells. Significant beta diversity loss was already apparent by age approximately 38, declining roughly linearly.

This clonotype was seen a handful of times. What it binds is unknown. A J-beta primer mix and a sample-barcoded 5' primer were used in a second PCR of roughly 7 to 12 cycles. MiXCR was run by TCRdb on the 5' RACE reads, yielding one entry per CDR3 protein. The table records roughly 1,700,000 distinct CDR3 sequences, approximately 30% of them present only once. Germline assignment: CDR1 LGHNT and CDR2 FRNRAP. The CDR3 length is 14 residues. Trimming removed 6 bases from V and 2 bases from J, with 10 bases in between. The clonotype comes from a woman between 25 and 40 years old in good health. The source material was blood. The chain combines TRBV12-5 with TRBJ2-2; D is uncertain. The CDR3 here is CASGGSHNTGELFF. As DNA, the CDR3 is TGTGCTAGTGGGGGCAGCCACAACACCGGGGAGCTGTTTTTT.